This T cell receptor (delta chain) stems from a study of gamma-delta T cells after stem cell transplantation. TCRdb re-identified clones in the RT-PCR reads via CATT. The data contain approximately 620 delta-chain clones, 4.5% to 7% of them singletons. The V gene end was trimmed by 3 bases and the J gene end by 7 bases; junction bases not matched to a gene: 22. The CDR3 is 19 residues long. CDR1 is TSWWSYY, CDR2 QGS, per germline. This clone was counted only a few times. TCRdb's listed protein matches a much larger clone and diverges from this DNA's translation at residue 6, likely through a read error; the protein shown comes from the DNA.

The sequencing sample was made of gamma-delta T cells. This sequence was found in a human donor. It is not recorded whose cells these are; they may come from a transplant donor. This chain joins TRDV1 and TRDJ1; 8 bases match TRDD3. CDR3 DNA sequence: TGTGCTCTTGGGGATCGTCCCTCCTACGCTGGGGGACCCAGATCTAAACTCATCTTT. This gives the protein CALGDRPSYAGGPRSKLIF.